The sequence of this TCR beta chain was determined in a study of vaccination effects on CD4 cells after COVID-19. Study-level points and caveats: Long after vaccination, the clones induced by infection and by vaccine shrank markedly in size. Few convalescent patients, and no early post-infection timepoints, were available to the study.

Comment on this clone: Antigen unknown.

TCRdb keeps only in-frame clones here, not all; method: immunoSEQ multiplex PCR. The sample records 50,000 to 65,000 clones, roughly three quarters being singletons. Antigen-specific CD4+ T cell clonotypes were called by their expansion after viral peptide-pool culture in ViraFEST. At the end of over 8 days of culture, CD4+ T cells were isolated. Absence of prior SARS-CoV-2 infection characterized the vaccine recipients, who showed negative nucleocapsid antibodies. The junction had 9 bases not matched to a gene; V was cut back by 6 bases and J by 3 bases. The CDR3 spans 16 residues. The V gene's germline CDR1 is SGHTA and CDR2 FQGTGA.

The receptor was derived from a human donor who received a COVID-19 vaccine. The specimen comprised CD4+ T cells from PBMCs cultured with HCoV-OC43 spike peptides, sampled before COVID-19 vaccination. Specified subset: HCoV-OC43 spike overlapping peptide pool stimulation. V and J are TRBV7-3 and TRBJ2-3, with TRBD2 matching over 10 bases. The CDR3 protein is CASSPSSGGATDTQYF. The CDR3 DNA is TGTGCCAGCAGTCCTTCAAGCGGGGGGGCAACAGATACGCAGTATTTT.